The 14 T cell receptor beta chains below come from one sample, sequenced in a study of blood T cell repertoires in COVID-19. TCRdb's copy holds only in-frame clones and misses some; the assay was immunoSEQ multiplex PCR. The sample lists 200,000 to 250,000 clones, under 85% occurring once. The sequencing sample was made of peripheral blood. The receptor set was obtained from a woman at least 80 years old with COVID-19, enrolled during active disease.

The gene calls are TRBV28 and TRBJ1-6; D gene ambiguous. The CDR3 has 11 amino acids. CDR1 MDHEN and CDR2 SYDVKM come from the germline V gene. The V end lost 2 bases, the J end lost 14 bases, and 7 bases lay between the germline ends. The CDR3 region has the DNA TGTGCCAGCAGTTTACGGAGGGCCCTCCACTTT. It codes for CASSLRRALHF.

The rearrangement links TRBV5-1 to TRBJ1-1; D not certain. Germline V gene data show CDR1 as SGHRS and CDR2 as YFSETQ. With 0 bases removed from V and 3 bases from J, the gap between germline ends came to 9 bases. The CDR3 is 14 residues long. The CDR3 spells CASSLAVLDTEAFF. The CDR3 coding sequence is TGCGCCAGCAGCTTGGCAGTTTTGGACACTGAAGCTTTCTTT.

This clone was seen once. The rearrangement uses TRBV6-5 and TRBJ1-1; possible D gene TRBD1, 5 bases. This CDR3 region has 16 residues. Germline V lookup: CDR1 MNHEY, CDR2 SVGAGI. V was cut by 0 bases and J by 0 bases, with 11 bases left in between. The CDR3 loop reads CASSYSREGMNTEAFF. CDR3 nucleotide sequence: TGTGCCAGCAGTTACTCCAGGGAGGGGATGAACACTGAAGCTTTCTTT.

V and J are TRBV28 and TRBJ2-1, with D possibly matching TRBD1 (5 bases). Germline assignment: CDR1 MDHEN and CDR2 SYDVKM. The V and J ends lost 1 base and 7 bases respectively, with 17 bases between them. The CDR3 runs to 16 residues. CDR3 nucleotides: TGTGCCAGCAGTTTATTAGGGGCCGGGCGGTGGAATGAGCAGTTCTTC. Translating gives CASSLLGAGRWNEQFF.

The chain recombines TRBV3-1 (or the pseudogene TRBV3-2) with TRBJ1-5, with TRBD1 matching over 7 bases. This CDR3 contains 14 residues. Trimming took 3 bases from V and 7 from J; bases not matched to a gene: 6. Germline V gene lookup returns CDR1 LGHDT and CDR2 YNNKEL (reference sequence). The CDR3 is CASSQNRGVQPQHF. CDR3 DNA sequence: TGTGCCAGCAGCCAGAACAGGGGAGTCCAGCCCCAGCATTTT.

The rearrangement uses TRBV29-1 and TRBJ2-7; 7 positions match TRBD1. CDR1 is SQVTM, CDR2 ANQGSEA, per germline. With 6 bases clipped from V and 7 bases from J, the junction kept 12 bases outside the gene matches. This CDR3 region has 13 residues. The CDR3 DNA sequence: TGCAGCGTCCAGCAGGGGGAACCCCTTGAGCAGTACTTC. It translates to CSVQQGEPLEQYF.

V gene TRBV6-5 combines with J gene TRBJ1-2, with D perhaps matching TRBD1 (5 bases). The CDR3 is made up of 13 amino acids. V shed 6 bases and J shed 5 bases, with 13 bases lying between them. Germline-derived CDR1 and CDR2 are MNHEY and SVGAGI. In DNA, the CDR3 is TGTGCCAGCAGAACCGTGGGGGGGTATGGCTACACCTTC. This encodes CASRTVGGYGYTF.

The chain employs TRBV5-6 and TRBJ1-5; TRBD1 is a possible D gene (5 bases). CDR1 and CDR2 (germline): SGHDT, YYEEEE. The CDR3 is 16 residues long. Trimming left V 0 bases short and J 0 bases short, with 10 bases between. The CDR3 sequence is CASSLAEGASNQPQHF. DNA of the CDR3: TGTGCCAGCAGCTTGGCCGAAGGGGCTAGCAATCAGCCCCAGCATTTT.

The V and J genes are TRBV5-1 and TRBJ1-2; 9 nucleotides line up with TRBD1. Germline V lookup: CDR1 SGHRS, CDR2 YFSETQ. There are 15 residues in the CDR3. The trim removed 0 bases at V and 4 bases at J, leaving 4 bases unmatched. The DNA for the CDR3 is TGCGCCAGCAGCTTGGGAACGACAGGGGGCTATGGCTACACCTTC. Encoded protein: CASSLGTTGGYGYTF. The variable domain in full, with the rest retrieved from reference TRBV5-1 and TRBJ1-2, is KAGVTQTPRYLIKTRGQQVTLSCSPISGHRSVSWYQQTPGQGLQFLFEYFSETQRNKGNFPGRFSGRQFSNSRSEMNVSTLELGDSALYLCASSLGTTGGYGYTFGSGTRLTVV.

This chain uses TRBV7-9 with TRBJ1-5; a weak D match, TRBD1 (6 bases). Germline assignment: CDR1 SEHNR and CDR2 FQNEAQ (reference sequence). Trimming cost V 4 bases and J 6 bases, with 10 bases left between them. The CDR3 runs 13 residues. CDR3 sequence (DNA): TGTGCCAGCAGCTGGGAAGGGGGTCAGCCCCAGCATTTT. Its protein product is CASSWEGGQPQHF.

V gene TRBV9 combines with J gene TRBJ2-2, with 10 bases matching TRBD1. Germline CDR1 SGDLS, CDR2 YYNGEE. After removal of 4 bases from V and 4 bases from J, the junction contained 7 bases not matched to a gene. The CDR3 length is 16 residues. In DNA form, the CDR3 reads TGTGCCAGCAGCACCGGGACAGGGGCGTTCACCGGGGAGCTGTTTTTT. Translation: CASSTGTGAFTGELFF.

The chain uses TRBV19 and TRBJ2-3, with D possibly being TRBD2 (7 bases). CDR1 and CDR2 from the germline V gene are LNHDA and SQIVND (reference sequence). V was clipped by 3 bases and J by 6 bases, with 13 bases between them. There are 14 residues in the CDR3. Here the CDR3 reads CASSIAGAMDTQYF. In DNA, the CDR3 is TGTGCCAGTAGTATCGCGGGGGCCATGGATACGCAGTATTTT.

The V call is TRBV6-5, the J call TRBJ1-2; perhaps TRBD1 as D (6 bases). V gave up 8 bases and J gave up 5 bases, with 18 bases separating them. CDR1 and CDR2 from the germline V gene are MNHEY and SVGAGI. The CDR3 has 14 residues. The CDR3 DNA is TGTGCCAGCCGAGGGGGGGACAACTTATATGGCTACACCTTC. Translating gives CASRGGDNLYGYTF.

V and J are TRBV5-4 and TRBJ2-1; the match to TRBD2 covers 7 bases. J was trimmed by 4 bases and V by 0 bases; bases with no gene match: 7. CDR1 is SGHNT and CDR2 is YYREEE in the germline V gene (reference sequence). This CDR3 has 16 residues. DNA for the CDR3: TGTGCCAGCAGCTTGGGACTCTCGGGGGGATACAATGAGCAGTTCTTC. The encoded protein is CASSLGLSGGYNEQFF.